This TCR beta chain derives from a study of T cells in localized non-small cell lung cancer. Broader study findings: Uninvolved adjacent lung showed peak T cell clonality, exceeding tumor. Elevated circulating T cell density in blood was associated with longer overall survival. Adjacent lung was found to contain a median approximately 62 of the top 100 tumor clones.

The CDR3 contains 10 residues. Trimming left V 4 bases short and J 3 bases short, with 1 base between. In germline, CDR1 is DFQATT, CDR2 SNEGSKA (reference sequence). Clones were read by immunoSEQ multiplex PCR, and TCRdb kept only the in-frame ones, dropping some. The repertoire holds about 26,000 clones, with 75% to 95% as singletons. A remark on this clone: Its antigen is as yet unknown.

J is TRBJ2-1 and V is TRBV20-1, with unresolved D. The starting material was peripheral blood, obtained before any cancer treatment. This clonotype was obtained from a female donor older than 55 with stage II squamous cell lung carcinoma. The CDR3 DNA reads TGCAGTGCTAACTACAATGAGCAGTTCTTC. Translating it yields CSANYNEQFF.